This is a list of T cell receptor beta chains from one sample in a study of T cell repertoires in aging, cancer and after chemotherapy. MiXCR, applied by TCRdb to the multiplex PCR reads, yields one record per CDR3 protein. This table holds 15,000 to 20,000 distinct CDR3 sequences, 37% found once. The sample comprised blood. These receptors originate from a human donor with a solid tumor. The CDR3 runs from the conserved cysteine through the conserved F or W. A D gene is named only where the DNA matches it firmly. Part of the rows lack a size; the others show once, few, many or a class for expanded clones.

j_gene | abundance | v_gene | d_gene | CDR3nt | CDR3aa
TRBJ2-3 | . | TRBV7-2 | TRBD2 | TGTGCCAGCAGCCCTAAGCGTCATAGCGGGGGGGCCCCGTATACGCAGTATTTT | CASSPKRHSGGAPYTQYF
TRBJ2-7 | few | TRBV6-6 | . | TGTGCCAGCAGTTACTCGTCCTCAGGGATATCCTACGAGCAGTACTTC | CASSYSSSGISYEQYF
TRBJ1-6 | few | TRBV12-3/TRBV12-4 | . | TGTGCCAGCAGTTTTTCTTTGTATAATTCACCCCTCCACTTT | CASSFSLYNSPLHF
TRBJ2-3 | medium-sized | TRBV30 | . | TGTGCCTGGAGTCCACTGGGCACAGATACGCAGTATTTT | CAWSPLGTDTQYF
TRBJ1-1 | . | TRBV7-2 | . | TGTGCCAGCAGCTTAGTATCTGAAGCTTTCTTT | CASSLVSEAFF
TRBJ2-5 | once | TRBV21-1 | . | TGTGCCAGCAGCAAAGTCTCAGGCTTCAAAGAGACCCAGTACTTC | CASSKVSGFKETQYF
TRBJ2-3 | few | TRBV19 | TRBD2 | TGTGCCAGTAGTCAATTAGCGGGGCTCACAGATACGCAGTATTTT | CASSQLAGLTDTQYF
TRBJ2-1 | . | TRBV24-1 | TRBD1 | TGTGCCACAGGGACAGGGGCCACTTTACAGTTCTTC | CATGTGATLQFF
TRBJ1-6 | . | TRBV27 | . | TGTGCCAGCAGTTTAGTGTCGGGTTATTCACCCCTCCACTTT | CASSLVSGYSPLHF
TRBJ2-1 | . | TRBV7-9 | TRBD2 | TGTGCCAGCAGATCCGGGACTAGCGGGAGTCGTGAGCAGTTCTTC | CASRSGTSGSREQFF
TRBJ1-1 | . | TRBV15 | . | TGTGCCACCAGGGGGCAATCGGGGCCATCGAACACTGAAGCTTTCTTT | CATRGQSGPSNTEAFF
TRBJ2-1 | . | TRBV19 | TRBD2 | TGTGCCAGTAGTATAGATATCGGGACTAGCGGAAAGATCTTC | CASSIDIGTSGKIF
TRBJ1-2 | . | TRBV13 | TRBD1 | TGTGCCAGCAGCAGGGGACAGGGAATCTATGGCTACACCTTC | CASSRGQGIYGYTF
TRBJ2-1 | few | TRBV13 | TRBD2 | TGTGCCAGCAGCTTTCGCCTAGCGGACTACAATGAGCAGTTCTTC | CASSFRLADYNEQFF